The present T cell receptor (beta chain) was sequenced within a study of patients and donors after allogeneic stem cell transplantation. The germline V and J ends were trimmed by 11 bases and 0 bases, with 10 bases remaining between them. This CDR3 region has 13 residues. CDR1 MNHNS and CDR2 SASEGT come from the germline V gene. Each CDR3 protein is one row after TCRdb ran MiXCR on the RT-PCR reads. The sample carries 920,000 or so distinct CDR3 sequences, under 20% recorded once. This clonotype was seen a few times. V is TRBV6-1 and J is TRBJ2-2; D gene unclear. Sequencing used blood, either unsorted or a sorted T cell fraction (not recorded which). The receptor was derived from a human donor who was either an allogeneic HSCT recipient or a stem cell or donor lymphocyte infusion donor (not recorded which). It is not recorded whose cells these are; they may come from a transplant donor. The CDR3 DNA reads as TGTGCCGCATCTACCTCGAACACCGGGGAGCTGTTTTTT. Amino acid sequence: CAASTSNTGELFF.